The rows below give T cell receptor beta chains drawn from one sample of a study of T cell changes during pregnancy in multiple sclerosis. Here immunoSEQ multiplex PCR was the method, and the copy in TCRdb shows in-frame clones only, minus some. The sample has around 40,000 clones, roughly 89% seen once. The sequencing used CD4+ T cells from peripheral blood mononuclear cells, collected in the first trimester of pregnancy. These receptors were collected from a female donor with multiple sclerosis, enrolled in a pregnancy study. CDR3s include the opening cysteine and the closing phenylalanine or tryptophan. Fields, in order: D gene, V gene, clone size, J gene, CDR3 DNA, CDR3 protein. The D gene is left open where the match is weak. Only part of the rows carry a size: once, few, many, or a class if the clone is expanded.

d_call: .; v_call: TRBV19; clone_size: .; j_call: TRBJ2-7; cdr3_nt: TGTGCCAGTAGTATAGAGGGGGAGGCAGCTTCCTACGAGCAGTACTTC; cdr3_aa: CASSIEGEAASYEQYF
d_call: .; v_call: TRBV5-6; clone_size: .; j_call: TRBJ2-7; cdr3_nt: TGTGCCAGCAGCTTCGGGGTTTCCTACGAGCAGTACTTC; cdr3_aa: CASSFGVSYEQYF
d_call: .; v_call: TRBV11-2; clone_size: few; j_call: TRBJ1-2; cdr3_nt: TGTGCCAGCAGTTACGTACAGGGCTATGGCTACACCTTC; cdr3_aa: CASSYVQGYGYTF
d_call: .; v_call: TRBV6-1; clone_size: .; j_call: TRBJ2-1; cdr3_nt: TGTGCCAGCAGTGACCCCGGGTCTTGGGAGCAGTTCTTC; cdr3_aa: CASSDPGSWEQFF
d_call: .; v_call: TRBV6-1; clone_size: .; j_call: TRBJ2-1; cdr3_nt: TGTGCCAGCGACGGACTGAGCTCCTACAATGAGCAGTTCTTC; cdr3_aa: CASDGLSSYNEQFF
d_call: TRBD1; v_call: TRBV6-1; clone_size: .; j_call: TRBJ2-3; cdr3_nt: TGTGCCAGCAGAGTGACAGGGGCTCTCACAGATACGCAGTATTTT; cdr3_aa: CASRVTGALTDTQYF
d_call: TRBD1; v_call: TRBV5-4; clone_size: .; j_call: TRBJ2-2; cdr3_nt: TGTGCCAGCAGCCCGGGACAGGGGTACACCGGGGAGCTGTTTTTT; cdr3_aa: CASSPGQGYTGELFF
d_call: TRBD1; v_call: TRBV10-2; clone_size: .; j_call: TRBJ2-5; cdr3_nt: TGCGCCAGCATTACGCGGGACAGGAGGGGGGAGACCCAGTACTTC; cdr3_aa: CASITRDRRGETQYF
d_call: TRBD1; v_call: TRBV29-1; clone_size: .; j_call: TRBJ1-1; cdr3_nt: TGCAGCGTTGTGGGGACAGGGAACACTGAAGCTTTCTTT; cdr3_aa: CSVVGTGNTEAFF
d_call: .; v_call: TRBV9; clone_size: .; j_call: TRBJ2-3; cdr3_nt: TGTGCCAGCAGCTGGCGGACAGACGATACGCAGTATTTT; cdr3_aa: CASSWRTDDTQYF
d_call: TRBD2; v_call: TRBV9; clone_size: .; j_call: TRBJ2-5; cdr3_nt: TGTGCCAGCAGCCCTAGCGGGAACCGAGAGACCCAGTACTTC; cdr3_aa: CASSPSGNRETQYF
d_call: .; v_call: TRBV4-3; clone_size: .; j_call: TRBJ1-4; cdr3_nt: TGCGCCAGCAGCCTAGGCAGGGCGGATGAAAAACTGTTTTTT; cdr3_aa: CASSLGRADEKLFF
d_call: .; v_call: TRBV4-1; clone_size: .; j_call: TRBJ2-7; cdr3_nt: TGCGCCAGCAGCCAAGTTTTCGGCGAGCAGTACTTC; cdr3_aa: CASSQVFGEQYF
d_call: TRBD1; v_call: TRBV7-2; clone_size: once; j_call: TRBJ2-5; cdr3_nt: TGTGCCAGCAGCCCACATCTTGACAGGGGTGAGACCCAGTACTTC; cdr3_aa: CASSPHLDRGETQYF
d_call: .; v_call: TRBV7-6; clone_size: .; j_call: TRBJ2-3; cdr3_nt: TGTGCCAGCAGCTTAGCCGGGAGAACAGATACGCAGTATTTT; cdr3_aa: CASSLAGRTDTQYF
d_call: .; v_call: TRBV7-9; clone_size: once; j_call: TRBJ2-1; cdr3_nt: TGTGCCAGCAGCTTAGTAGGAGGGGACTTAAGAAATGAGCAGTTCTTC; cdr3_aa: CASSLVGGDLRNEQFF